A selection of T cell receptor beta chains follows, all from one sample in a study of response to subunit inactivated influenza vaccine. TCRdb ran MiXCR on the RT-PCR reads and lists one entry per CDR3 protein. The top ten hold 5.5% to 8% of the sample, which has around 760,000 distinct CDR3 sequences, around 14% seen once. The sample here was PBMCs from blood, taken around 14 days before vaccination. The receptors were sampled from a man aged 50 or older who received an inactivated influenza vaccine. Both conserved end residues are part of each CDR3. Each record gives: CDR3 protein, J gene, V gene.

CASSPILLGAYEQYF | TRBJ2-7 | TRBV12-3/TRBV12-4
CASSQVIGTGGRPSSYEQYF | TRBJ2-7 | TRBV14
CSASRLASTDTQYF | TRBJ2-3 | TRBV20-1
CASSFGDLYEQYF | TRBJ2-7 | TRBV12-3/TRBV12-4
CASSLVGASYNEQFF | TRBJ2-1 | TRBV7-2
CASSLVQGFTGELFF | TRBJ2-2 | TRBV7-2
CASSYSGKTQYF | TRBJ2-5 | TRBV6-6
CASSTGRAYYNEQFF | TRBJ2-1 | TRBV27
CASSQDKAFGELFF | TRBJ2-2 | TRBV4-3
CASTSTGVHNSPLHF | TRBJ1-6 | TRBV27
CASSAVDPYEQYF | TRBJ2-7 | TRBV2
CASSLTTGTTGEHFF | TRBJ2-1 | TRBV7-2
CATSRELAGDNEQFF | TRBJ2-1 | TRBV15
CASSVQQGAETQYF | TRBJ2-5 | TRBV5-8
CASSPDSGRHYNEQFF | TRBJ2-1 | TRBV4-2
CSPNRVPDTQYF | TRBJ2-3 | TRBV20-1
CSASSSGIADEQYF | TRBJ2-7 | TRBV20-1
CSAGRGGGEQYF | TRBJ2-7 | TRBV29-1
CASSFDSRGEQYF | TRBJ2-7 | TRBV27
CASRTSPETQYF | TRBJ2-5 | TRBV6-2/TRBV6-3
CASSRRVGQGNEQYF | TRBJ2-7 | TRBV7-2
CASSPNNYGYTF | TRBJ1-2 | TRBV12-3/TRBV12-4
CASRQGQGAYEQYF | TRBJ2-7 | TRBV5-1